This TCR beta chain comes out of a study of CD8+CD57+ T cells in acquired aplastic anemia. The CDR3 contains 14 residues. Germline-derived CDR1 and CDR2 are SGDLS and YYNGEE. Losses at the gene ends were 2 bases for V and 4 bases for J; bases not matched to a gene: 3. TCR beta VDJ and CDR3 were profiled, and genomic DNA was the template. TCRdb used MiXCR to reprocess the reads, holding one entry per CDR3 protein. The sample carries 250,000 to 350,000 distinct CDR3 sequences, around 60% recorded once. V gene TRBV9 combines with J gene TRBJ1-1; 9 nucleotides agree with TRBD1. The specimen was sorted CD4+, CD8+, or CD8+CD57+ T cells (not recorded which) from PBMCs. The TCR comes from a human donor with severe aplastic anemia or a healthy control (not recorded which). The CDR3 DNA reads TGTGCCAGCAGCGTCGGGGACAGGGTCACTGAAGCTTTCTTT. Protein sequence: CASSVGDRVTEAFF. Full variable domain (remainder filled in from reference TRBV9 and TRBJ1-1): DSGVTQTPKHLITATGQRVTLRCSPRSGDLSVYWYQQSLDQGLQFLIQYYNGEERAKGNILERFSAQQFPDLHSELNLSSLELGDSALYFCASSVGDRVTEAFFGQGTRLTVV.